This TCR beta chain was recovered during a study of cytomegalovirus exposure and HLA in healthy donors. General study findings and limits: Listed as cytomegalovirus-associated were more than 150 TCR beta chains. Looking again later, the authors saw that most CMV-associated TCR beta chains seemed HLA-restricted.

PCR used 60 Vbeta primers and 13 Jbeta primers. Assay used: immunoSEQ multiplex PCR; TCRdb lists only in-frame clones, some missing. This table has 90,000 to 100,000 clones, approximately 76% appearing once. This CDR3 spans 17 amino acids. Germline V gene sequence: CDR1 SGHAT, CDR2 FQNNGV. The V segment lost 5 bases and the J segment 0 bases; nucleotides outside the gene matches: 9. With regard to this clone: The antigen remains undetermined.

Each donor was nominally healthy when sampled (though unrecorded immune exposures were likely). Sequencing input: PBMCs. This chain connects TRBV11-2 to TRBJ2-1, with 8 positions matching TRBD2. The origin of this receptor is a woman aged 55-70 years in good health and CMV-seropositive. In DNA, the CDR3 is TGTGCCAGCAGCCCGGTTAGCGGGACTCTCTCCTACAATGAGCAGTTCTTC. It is translated as CASSPVSGTLSYNEQFF.